This passage covers 9 T cell receptor beta chains from one sample sequenced in a study of blood T cell repertoires in COVID-19 (dated by TCRdb to 2018 to 2020). Library method: the immunoSEQ multiplex PCR assay. TCRdb holds this immuneACCESS table with in-frame rearrangements only. Some clones are missing; in checked studies, unresolved V genes explain under half, and the rest has no known cause. The sample has some 100,000 clones on record, 60% to 85% of them singletons. The ten top clones hold roughly 6.2% of the sample. The sample consisted of peripheral blood. These receptors originate from a man between 65 and 80 years old with acute or convalescent COVID-19.

The chain couples TRBV20-1 to TRBJ1-5; D might be TRBD1 (5 bases). Germline V gene data show CDR1 as DFQATT and CDR2 as SNEGSKA (reference sequence). This CDR3 is 14 amino acids long. The ends were cut back, 6 bases at V and 7 bases at J, with 19 bases in the middle. CDR3 DNA: TGCAGTGCGAGTGGGACCGGGAATCTGCAGCCCCAGCATTTT. Translated: CSASGTGNLQPQHF.

The chain carries TRBV5-4 and TRBJ1-1, with D uncertain. Trimming took 0 bases from V and 1 from J, leaving 10 bases between them. The CDR3 runs 15 residues. The germline V gene encodes CDR1 SGHNT and CDR2 YYREEE (reference sequence). CDR3 nucleotides: TGTGCCAGCAGCTTGGCACTGGGCCAGAACACTGAAGCTTTCTTT. Amino acids: CASSLALGQNTEAFF.

This sequence joins TRBV2 and TRBJ1-1, with 7 bases fitting TRBD1. The CDR3 is made up of 16 amino acids. CDR1 SNHLY and CDR2 FYNNEI come from the germline V gene. Trimming cost V 5 bases and J 4 bases; bases outside gene matches: 13. In DNA, the CDR3 is TGTGCCAGCAGTCTTAACAGGGGACCTAGGGGCACTGAAGCTTTCTTT. Residues: CASSLNRGPRGTEAFF.

In this sample, this clone turned up once. The chain combines TRBV2 with TRBJ2-7; D is undetermined. The CDR3 spans 11 residues. Germline V gives CDR1 SNHLY, CDR2 FYNNEI. V shed 6 bases and J shed 4 bases, with 7 bases lying between them. CDR3 in amino acids: CASSVFYEQYF. CDR3 coding DNA: TGTGCCAGCAGCGTGTTTTACGAGCAGTACTTC.

V and J are TRBV18 and TRBJ1-1; 9 bases are shared with TRBD1. The junction had 8 bases not matched to a gene; V was cut back by 3 bases and J by 3 bases. The V gene's germline CDR1 is KGHSH and CDR2 LQKENI. The CDR3 contains 16 residues. CDR3 DNA sequence: TGTGCCAGCTCACCGTTACAGGGGGCCGTGGACACTGAAGCTTTCTTT. Its protein is CASSPLQGAVDTEAFF.

The V and J genes are TRBV11-2 and TRBJ1-2; perhaps TRBD1 as D (6 bases). The CDR3 length is 18 residues. The V end lost 0 bases, the J end lost 6 bases, and 23 bases lay between the germline ends. Germline V CDR1 and CDR2: SGHAT, FQNNGV. CDR3 DNA sequence: TGTGCCAGCAGCTTAGATCGGATGGGGGGGCGCGCTGTAAATGGCTACACCTTC. It yields the protein CASSLDRMGGRAVNGYTF.

V is TRBV30 and J is TRBJ1-1; D gene uncertain. From germline, CDR1 is GTSNPN and CDR2 SVGIG (reference sequence). There are 14 residues in the CDR3. Trimming took off 4 bases at V and 0 bases at J, with 12 bases between the two ends. The CDR3 sequence: CAWIRGVLNTEAFF. The CDR3 DNA is TGTGCCTGGATACGCGGGGTACTGAACACTGAAGCTTTCTTT. The variable domain in full, with the rest retrieved from reference TRBV30 and TRBJ1-1, is SQTIHQWPATLVQPVGSPLSLECTVEGTSNPNLYWYRQAAGRGLQLLFYSVGIGQISSEVPQNLSASRPQDRQFILSSKKLLLSDSGFYLCAWIRGVLNTEAFFGQGTRLTVV.

The rearrangement links TRBV6-5 to TRBJ2-1; maybe TRBD2 (6 bases). The CDR3 contains 15 residues. Trimming took off 7 bases at V and 6 bases at J, with 19 bases between the two ends. Germline CDR1 MNHEY, CDR2 SVGAGI. The CDR3 loop is CASTTPYGGFNEQFF. In DNA, the CDR3 is TGTGCCAGCACCACCCCCTACGGAGGGTTCAATGAGCAGTTCTTC.

This clone showed up just once. The gene calls are TRBV5-6 and TRBJ2-7; possible D gene TRBD1, 6 bases. Looked up from germline, CDR1 is SGHDT and CDR2 is YYEEEE. This CDR3 spans 12 amino acids. Trimming took 4 bases from V and 6 from J, leaving 11 bases between them. In nucleotides, the CDR3 is TGTGCCAGCAGCCAACAGGGTACCGAGCAGTACTTC. Translated, it gives CASSQQGTEQYF.